The 28 T cell receptor beta chains below come from one sample, sequenced in a study of PD-1 blockade in classical Hodgkin lymphoma. Generated by immunoSEQ multiplex PCR, the TCRdb table keeps only in-frame clones and is missing some. Among about 30,000 clones listed, about two thirds were seen once. Autologous stem cell transplantation was followed by relapse in every patient, and brentuximab vedotin exposure varied. This sample comprised peripheral blood mononuclear cells (PBMCs), obtained before the second cycle of nivolumab. These receptors came from a human donor with classical Hodgkin lymphoma.

This chain uses TRBV28 with TRBJ2-2, with D perhaps matching TRBD2 (6 bases). The ends were cut back, 4 bases at V and 6 bases at J, with 15 bases in the middle. CDR3 length: 15 amino acids. Germline V gene data show CDR1 as MDHEN and CDR2 as SYDVKM. CDR3 bases: TGTGCCAGCAGTTCCTCCCGGGACTGGGCCGGGGAGCTGTTTTTT. Protein product: CASSSSRDWAGELFF.

Within the sample, this clone is medium-sized. Other DNA sequences in this sample translate to the same CDR3. J is TRBJ1-1 and V is TRBV7-9, with no clear D. The CDR3 covers 12 residues. The V gene's germline CDR1 is SEHNR and CDR2 FQNEAQ (reference sequence). Trimming stripped 5 bases from V and 8 bases from J, with 12 bases between. In DNA, the CDR3 is TGTGCCAGCAGCCTCGCGGACTTCGAAGCTTTCTTT. Protein product: CASSLADFEAFF.

V gene TRBV11-3 combines with J gene TRBJ2-1, with D perhaps matching TRBD1 or TRBD2 (6 bases each). Germline assignment: CDR1 SGHNT and CDR2 YENEEA. Trimming shortened V by 5 bases and J by 9 bases, and 26 bases separated the two germline ends. The CDR3 is made up of 17 amino acids. The CDR3 DNA follows: TGTGCCAGCAGCCAGTCGGCCGTCGTTGGGGGGCATGTTGAGCAGTTCTTC. It specifies CASSQSAVVGGHVEQFF.

The rearrangement joins TRBV5-1 to TRBJ1-2; 10 bases fit TRBD1. After removal of 0 bases from V and 7 bases from J, the junction contained 3 bases not matched to a gene. The CDR3 extends over 14 amino acids. Germline-derived CDR1 and CDR2 are SGHRS and YFSETQ. This chain's CDR3 is CASSLGTGGVGYTF. DNA for the CDR3: TGCGCCAGCAGCTTGGGGACAGGGGGTGTTGGCTACACCTTC.

The V and J genes are TRBV5-1 and TRBJ2-5; no clear D gene. The CDR3 runs to 15 residues. The V end was cut by 2 bases, the J end by 2 bases, with 13 bases between. Germline lookup yields CDR1 SGHRS and CDR2 YFSETQ. The CDR3 here is CASSLSRQKQETQYF. CDR3 DNA sequence: TGCGCCAGCAGCTTATCGCGCCAGAAGCAAGAGACCCAGTACTTC. The whole variable domain, filled in from reference TRBV5-1 and TRBJ2-5, reads KAGVTQTPRYLIKTRGQQVTLSCSPISGHRSVSWYQQTPGQGLQFLFEYFSETQRNKGNFPGRFSGRQFSNSRSEMNVSTLELGDSALYLCASSLSRQKQETQYFGPGTRLLVL.

The chain combines TRBV15 with TRBJ1-2; no clear D gene. The germline V gene encodes CDR1 LNHNV and CDR2 YYDKDF (reference sequence). The CDR3 loop spans 13 amino acids. The germline V and J ends were trimmed by 5 bases and 0 bases, with 7 bases remaining between them. The CDR3, as DNA: TGTGCCACCAGCGAAGGCTCTAACTATGGCTACACCTTC. This sequence encodes CATSEGSNYGYTF.

The genes are TRBV19 and TRBJ2-7, with TRBD2 as a possible D gene (5 bases). V was trimmed by 5 bases and J by 1 base, leaving 9 bases between them. The germline V gene has CDR1 LNHDA and CDR2 SQIVND (reference sequence). The CDR3 consists of 13 residues. The CDR3 DNA reads as TGTGCCAGTAGTCCTCCGGGGTCCTACGAGCAGTACGTC. Translated, it gives CASSPPGSYEQYV.

This sequence joins TRBV10-2 and TRBJ2-5, with 11 bases aligning to TRBD1. Per germline, CDR1 WSHSY and CDR2 SAAADI. This CDR3 is 15 amino acids long. The trim removed 8 bases at V and 1 base at J, leaving 6 bases unmatched. This CDR3 reads CASDAGTGGQETQYF. The CDR3 coding sequence is TGCGCCAGCGACGCCGGGACAGGGGGCCAAGAGACCCAGTACTTC.

The chain combines TRBV21-1 with TRBJ2-7; the table gives TRBD1 as D, unverified against the DNA. TRBV21-1 is tagged as a pseudogene. CDR3 size: 17 residues. The CDR3 region has the DNA TGTGCCAGCAGCAAAGGGATAGGGGACAAGGGATTCTACGAGCAGTACGTC. This translates into CASSKGIGDKGFYEQYV.

The V call is TRBV5-4, the J call TRBJ2-1, with D perhaps TRBD1 or TRBD2 (5 bases each). This CDR3 has 15 amino acids. V lost 0 bases, J lost 7 bases, and 14 bases lay in between. Germline V lookup: CDR1 SGHNT, CDR2 YYREEE (reference sequence). The DNA of the CDR3 is TGTGCCAGCAGCTTGGTTCCGGGGCAGTGGAATGAGCAGTTCTTC. Translation gives CASSLVPGQWNEQFF.

J is TRBJ2-5 and V is TRBV5-4, with D possibly TRBD2 on 5 matching bases. Deletions cut 5 bases from V and 1 base from J, with 15 bases between. CDR1 and CDR2 (germline): SGHNT, YYREEE (reference sequence). The CDR3 length is 15 residues. The CDR3 sequence: CASSTRREFQETQYF. DNA for the CDR3: TGTGCCAGCAGTACACGCCGGGAATTCCAAGAGACCCAGTACTTC.

The chain combines TRBV28 with TRBJ1-2; D is ambiguous. The CDR3 extends over 12 amino acids. The V end was cut by 3 bases, the J end by 5 bases, with 7 bases between. Germline CDR1 reads MDHEN; CDR2 reads SYDVKM. In DNA, the CDR3 is TGTGCCAGCAGTTTCCTTGGGTATGGCTACACCTTC. Its protein is CASSFLGYGYTF.

The chain recombines TRBV27 with TRBJ2-7, with D perhaps matching TRBD1 (6 bases). V was pared by 6 bases and J by 6 bases, with 15 bases between. Germline assignment: CDR1 MNHEY and CDR2 SMNVEV (reference sequence). CDR3 length: 13 amino acids. The chain's CDR3 is CASSWTAAGEQYF. The CDR3 region has the DNA TGTGCCAGCAGCTGGACAGCTGCTGGCGAGCAGTACTTC.

This chain uses TRBV6-1 with TRBJ1-2; D is ambiguous. The CDR3 has 14 amino acids. The germline V gene has CDR1 MNHNS and CDR2 SASEGT. V was pared by 2 bases and J by 3 bases, with 10 bases between. The CDR3 spells CASSEYGRYYGYTF. In nucleotides, the CDR3 is TGTGCCAGCAGTGAATACGGGAGGTACTATGGCTACACCTTC.

This clone was picked up a small number of times. The chain is built from TRBV6-1 and TRBJ1-1, with TRBD1 identical over 7 bases. The junction had 2 bases not matched to a gene; V was cut back by 3 bases and J by 1 base. CDR1 is MNHNS and CDR2 is SASEGT in the germline V gene. The CDR3 runs 14 residues. Here the CDR3 reads CASSDGTANTEAFF. The CDR3 region has the DNA TGTGCCAGCAGTGACGGGACAGCGAACACTGAAGCTTTCTTT.

This clone was seen more than once but under ten times. This chain joins TRBV27 and TRBJ1-4; D possibly corresponds to TRBD1 (6 bases). Germline V gene data show CDR1 as MNHEY and CDR2 as SMNVEV (reference sequence). The CDR3 spans 15 residues. The germline V and J ends were trimmed by 6 bases and 7 bases, with 18 bases remaining between them. For the CDR3, the DNA is TGTGCCAGCAGACCAGGGGAGGGATTAACTGAAAAACTGTTTTTT. This sequence encodes CASRPGEGLTEKLFF. Variable domain in full (rest from reference TRBV27 and TRBJ1-4): EAQVTQNPRYLITVTGKKLTVTCSQNMNHEYMSWYRQDPGLGLRQIYYSMNVEVTDKGDVPEGYKVSRKEKRNFPLILESPSPNQTSLYFCASRPGEGLTEKLFFGSGTQLSVL.

The rearrangement uses TRBV7-8 and TRBJ2-1; D assignment may be TRBD1 or TRBD2 (6 bases each). Trimming stripped 1 base from V and 8 bases from J, with 12 bases between. The CDR3 loop spans 14 amino acids. The germline V gene encodes CDR1 SGHVS and CDR2 FQNEAQ. The DNA of the CDR3 is TGTGCCAGCAGCTTAGTGCCGGGGGCGGATGAGCAGTTCTTC. This gives the protein CASSLVPGADEQFF.

This clone has only a few counts. The CDR3 reads CASSERARQSGNTIYF. CDR3 nucleotide sequence: TGTGCCAGCAGTGAGAGGGCGCGGCAGTCTGGAAACACCATATATTTT. V usage is TRBV2 and J usage is TRBJ1-3; D unresolved. V was pared by 3 bases and J by 1 base, with 13 bases between. CDR1 and CDR2 (germline): SNHLY, FYNNEI. This CDR3 is 16 amino acids long.

Concerning this clone: Germline and junction disagree at one end, which may indicate a read error. The chain joins TRBV7-7 to TRBJ2-5; D is ambiguous. This CDR3 has 14 residues. From germline, CDR1 is SSHAT and CDR2 FNYEAQ (reference sequence). The CDR3 nucleotides read TGTGCTAGCAGCTTGGGATCGGGCCAAGAGACCCAGTACTTC. It encodes CASSLGSGQETQYF.

The chain links TRBV21-1 to TRBJ1-2; the table gives TRBD1 as D, unverified against the DNA. TRBV21-1 is noted as a pseudogene. This CDR3 spans 15 amino acids. CDR3 loop: CASRKLQGAREGYTF. The CDR3 DNA sequence: TGTGCCAGCAGGAAACTACAGGGGGCCCGGGAAGGCTACACCTTC.

The table lists this clone with a few counts. This sequence joins TRBV2 and TRBJ2-6; D unresolved. The CDR3 loop spans 14 amino acids. Germline lookup yields CDR1 SNHLY and CDR2 FYNNEI. V gave up 6 bases and J gave up 5 bases, with 11 bases separating them. CDR3 nucleotide sequence: TGTGCCAGCAGGCCAGGTGCTCGGGCCAACGTCCTGACTTTC. Amino acids: CASRPGARANVLTF.

Only a few counts were recorded for this clone. The chain joins TRBV19 to TRBJ1-5; D not certain. The V gene lost 1 base and the J gene lost 9 bases, with 10 bases spanning the gap. The CDR3 totals 13 residues. In germline, CDR1 is LNHDA, CDR2 SQIVND (reference sequence). The CDR3 reads CASSIGSQMPQHF. The CDR3 DNA reads TGTGCCAGTAGTATAGGCAGCCAAATGCCCCAGCATTTT.

The chain carries TRBV2 and TRBJ2-5; D may match TRBD1 or TRBD2 (5 bases each). Trimming took off 8 bases at V and 2 bases at J, with 15 bases between the two ends. The CDR3 is 14 amino acids. CDR1 is SNHLY, CDR2 FYNNEI, per germline. CDR3 region: CASGGRQRQETQYF. The CDR3 bases are TGTGCCAGCGGGGGACGACAGCGACAAGAGACCCAGTACTTC.

The chain uses TRBV5-6 and TRBJ2-3, with D maybe TRBD1 (5 bases). The CDR3 length is 16 residues. The germline V gene encodes CDR1 SGHDT and CDR2 YYEEEE. Trimming took off 6 bases at V and 0 bases at J, with 17 bases between the two ends. CDR3 residues: CASNSWGLSSTDTQYF. CDR3 DNA: TGTGCCAGCAATTCCTGGGGCTTGTCTAGCACAGATACGCAGTATTTT.

This clone was seen only once. This chain links TRBV18 with TRBJ1-6; D unclear. V was trimmed by 2 bases and J by 7 bases, leaving 9 bases between them. Germline V gene sequence: CDR1 KGHSH, CDR2 LQKENI. The length of the CDR3 is 14 residues. The chain's CDR3 is CASSPVAGNSPLHF. Here the CDR3 DNA reads TGTGCCAGCTCACCAGTGGCAGGCAATTCACCCCTCCACTTT. The full variable domain, its missing parts supplied by reference TRBV18 and TRBJ1-6, is NAGVMQNPRHLVRRRGQEARLRCSPMKGHSHVYWYRQLPEEGLKFMVYLQKENIIDESGMPKERFSAEFPKEGPSILRIQQVVRGDSAAYFCASSPVAGNSPLHFGNGTRLTVT.

The chain employs TRBV5-1 and TRBJ2-7; perhaps D is TRBD1 or TRBD2 (5 bases each). With 0 bases removed from V and 6 bases from J, the gap between germline ends came to 13 bases. This CDR3 is built from 14 residues. Germline V lookup: CDR1 SGHRS, CDR2 YFSETQ. CDR3: CASSLGGFGAEQYF. Written as DNA, the CDR3 is TGCGCCAGCAGCTTGGGGGGGTTTGGCGCCGAGCAGTACTTC.

V gene TRBV5-8 combines with J gene TRBJ1-1; a weak D match, TRBD1 (5 bases). CDR3 size: 15 residues. Trimming took 1 base from V and 4 from J, leaving 14 bases between them. Germline-derived CDR1 and CDR2 are SGHTS and YDEGEE. The CDR3 sequence: CASSLWRGVGTEAFF. The DNA for the CDR3 is TGTGCCAGCAGCTTGTGGAGAGGGGTTGGCACTGAAGCTTTCTTT.

This chain joins TRBV11-2 and TRBJ1-2; unclear D gene. The V end lost 0 bases, the J end lost 8 bases, and 16 bases lay between the germline ends. CDR1 is SGHAT, CDR2 FQNNGV, per germline. This CDR3 is built from 15 residues. The CDR3 DNA reads TGTGCCAGCAGCTTAGATCATGGGTTGGGTACCGGCTACACCTTC. As protein: CASSLDHGLGTGYTF.